The present T cell receptor beta chain was sequenced within a study of blood T cell repertoires in COVID-19. Study-level background: Whether acute or convalescent, the COVID-19 samples came from the United States, Italy and Spain. PBMCs, B-cell-depleted T cells, or T cells were the source of the cDNA or gDNA that made up the material.

Per the original data handling: For nucleated cells, counts were estimated from reference gene primer amplification. The assay was immunoSEQ multiplex PCR, and TCRdb's table has in-frame clones only and misses some. That table gives V, J and clone size, and the DNA gave D and trimming. The sample consists of approximately 93,000 clones, roughly 89% of them appearing once. Per the germline V gene, CDR1 is SGHDT and CDR2 is YYEEEE. V lost 0 bases to trimming and J lost 6 bases; unmatched junction nucleotides: 0. The CDR3 sequence is 14 residues long. The specimen was peripheral blood. This clonotype was sampled from a man aged 50-59 years with active or convalescent COVID-19. The V gene is TRBV5-6, the J gene TRBJ1-4; 9 nucleotides line up with TRBD1. CDR3 DNA sequence: TGTGCCAGCAGCTTGGGACAGGGGGATGAAAAACTGTTTTTT. Amino acid sequence: CASSLGQGDEKLFF.